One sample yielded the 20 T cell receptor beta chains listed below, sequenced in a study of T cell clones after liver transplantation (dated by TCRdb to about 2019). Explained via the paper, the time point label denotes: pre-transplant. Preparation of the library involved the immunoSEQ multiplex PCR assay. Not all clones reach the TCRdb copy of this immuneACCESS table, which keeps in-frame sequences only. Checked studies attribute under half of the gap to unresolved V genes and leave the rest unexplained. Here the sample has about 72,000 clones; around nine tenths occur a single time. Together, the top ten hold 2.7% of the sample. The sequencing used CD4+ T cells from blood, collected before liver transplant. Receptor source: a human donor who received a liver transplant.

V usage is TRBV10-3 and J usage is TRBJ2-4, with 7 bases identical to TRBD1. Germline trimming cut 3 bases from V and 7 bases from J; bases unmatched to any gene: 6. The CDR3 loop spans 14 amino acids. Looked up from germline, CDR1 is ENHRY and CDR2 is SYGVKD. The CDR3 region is CAISDGQAGNIQYF. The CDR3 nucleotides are TGTGCCATCAGTGATGGACAGGCAGGGAACATTCAGTACTTC.

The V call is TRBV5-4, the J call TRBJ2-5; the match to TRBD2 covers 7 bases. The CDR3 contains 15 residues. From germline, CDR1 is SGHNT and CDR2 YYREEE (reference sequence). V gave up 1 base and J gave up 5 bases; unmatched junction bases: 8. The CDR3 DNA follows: TGTGCCAGCAGCTTGAGGAGCGGGATCTACGAGACCCAGTACTTC. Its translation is CASSLRSGIYETQYF.

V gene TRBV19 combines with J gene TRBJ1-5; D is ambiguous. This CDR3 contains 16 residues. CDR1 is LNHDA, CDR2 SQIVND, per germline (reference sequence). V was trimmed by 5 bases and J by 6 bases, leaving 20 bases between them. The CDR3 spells CASSLLGPLGSQPQHF. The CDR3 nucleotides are TGTGCCAGTAGTCTCCTCGGTCCCCTAGGTAGTCAGCCCCAGCATTTT.

The CDR3 loop is CASSEQLNQPQHF. Written as DNA, the CDR3 is TGTGCCAGCAGTGAGCAGCTCAATCAGCCCCAGCATTTT. The rearrangement uses TRBV6-4 and TRBJ1-5; D ambiguous. There are 13 residues in the CDR3. V lost 3 bases to trimming and J lost 3 bases, with 6 bases between them. Germline lookup yields CDR1 MRHNA and CDR2 SNTAGT.

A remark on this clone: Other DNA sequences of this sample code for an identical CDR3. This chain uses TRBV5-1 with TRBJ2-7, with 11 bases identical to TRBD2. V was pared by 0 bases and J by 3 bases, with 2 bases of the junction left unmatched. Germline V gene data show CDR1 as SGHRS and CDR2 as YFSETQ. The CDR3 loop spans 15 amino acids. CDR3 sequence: CASSLGLAGNYEQYF. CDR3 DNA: TGCGCCAGCAGCTTGGGACTAGCGGGAAACTACGAGCAGTACTTC.

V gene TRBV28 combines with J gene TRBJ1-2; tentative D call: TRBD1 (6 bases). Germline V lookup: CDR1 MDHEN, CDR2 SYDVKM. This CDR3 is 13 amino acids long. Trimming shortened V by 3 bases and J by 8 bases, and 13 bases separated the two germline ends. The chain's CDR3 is CASSFRGLQGYTF. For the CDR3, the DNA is TGTGCCAGCAGTTTCAGGGGATTACAGGGCTACACCTTC.

The CDR3 DNA sequence: TGTGCCAGCACAGGTAGGACTAGCGGCGACAATGAGCAGTTCTTC. Translating gives CASTGRTSGDNEQFF. The chain employs TRBV6-6 and TRBJ2-1; 10 bases agree with TRBD2. The CDR3 sequence is 15 residues long. Germline loops: CDR1 MNHNY, CDR2 SVGAGI (reference sequence). The junction had 8 bases not matched to a gene; V was cut back by 7 bases and J by 5 bases.

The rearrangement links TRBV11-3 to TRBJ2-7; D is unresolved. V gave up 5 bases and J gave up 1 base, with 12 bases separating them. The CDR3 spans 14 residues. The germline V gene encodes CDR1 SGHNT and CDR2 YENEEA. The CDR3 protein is CASSNSARSYEQYF. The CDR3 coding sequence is TGTGCCAGCAGCAACAGCGCTCGGTCCTACGAGCAGTACTTC.

Here the CDR3 reads CASSSPGRGRVGEAFF. CDR3 coding DNA: TGTGCCAGCAGTTCCCCCGGACGCGGCCGAGTGGGTGAAGCTTTCTTT. The chain uses TRBV28 and TRBJ1-1; D gene ambiguous. This CDR3 has 16 amino acids. The germline CDR1 and CDR2 sequences are MDHEN and SYDVKM. Trimming shortened V by 4 bases and J by 7 bases, and 22 bases separated the two germline ends.

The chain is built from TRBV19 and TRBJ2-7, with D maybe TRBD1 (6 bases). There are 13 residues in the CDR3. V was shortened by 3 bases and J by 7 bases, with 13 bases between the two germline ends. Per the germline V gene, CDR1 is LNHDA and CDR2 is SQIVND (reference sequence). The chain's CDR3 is CASSIHREGEQYF. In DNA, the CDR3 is TGTGCCAGTAGTATTCACAGGGAAGGAGAGCAGTACTTC.

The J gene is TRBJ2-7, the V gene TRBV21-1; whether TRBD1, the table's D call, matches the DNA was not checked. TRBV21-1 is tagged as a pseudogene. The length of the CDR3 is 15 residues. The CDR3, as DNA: TGTGCCAGCAGCTTATTTACAGGGGGCGGCTACGAGCAGTACTTC. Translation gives CASSLFTGGGYEQYF.

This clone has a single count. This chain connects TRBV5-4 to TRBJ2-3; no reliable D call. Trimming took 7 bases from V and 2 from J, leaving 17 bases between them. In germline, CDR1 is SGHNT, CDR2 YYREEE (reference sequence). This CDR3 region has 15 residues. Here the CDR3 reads CASHRSVKDTDTQYF. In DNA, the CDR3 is TGTGCCAGCCACAGATCGGTAAAGGACACAGATACGCAGTATTTT.

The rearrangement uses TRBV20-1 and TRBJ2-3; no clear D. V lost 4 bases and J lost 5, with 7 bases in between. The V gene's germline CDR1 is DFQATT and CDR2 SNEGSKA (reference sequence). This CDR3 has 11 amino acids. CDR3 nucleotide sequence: TGCAGTGCTACCGAGGAAGATACGCAGTATTTT. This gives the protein CSATEEDTQYF.

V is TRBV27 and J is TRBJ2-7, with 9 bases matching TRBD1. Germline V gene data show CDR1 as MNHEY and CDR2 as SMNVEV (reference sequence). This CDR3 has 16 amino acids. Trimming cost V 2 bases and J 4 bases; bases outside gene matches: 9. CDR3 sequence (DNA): TGTGCCAGCAGTTTACGACAACAGGGGGCTTTTTACGAGCAGTACTTC. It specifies CASSLRQQGAFYEQYF.

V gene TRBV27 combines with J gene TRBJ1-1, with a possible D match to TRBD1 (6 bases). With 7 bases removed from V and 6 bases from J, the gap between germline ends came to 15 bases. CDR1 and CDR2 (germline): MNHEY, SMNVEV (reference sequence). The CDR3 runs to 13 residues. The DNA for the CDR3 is TGTGCCAGCACTCGACAGGCAGGCGCTGAAGCTTTCTTT. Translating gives CASTRQAGAEAFF.

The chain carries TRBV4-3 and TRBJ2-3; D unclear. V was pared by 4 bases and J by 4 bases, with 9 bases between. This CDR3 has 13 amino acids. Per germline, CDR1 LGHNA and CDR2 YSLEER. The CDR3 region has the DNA TGCGCCAGCAGCCGCCAACAGTCAGATACGCAGTATTTT. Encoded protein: CASSRQQSDTQYF.

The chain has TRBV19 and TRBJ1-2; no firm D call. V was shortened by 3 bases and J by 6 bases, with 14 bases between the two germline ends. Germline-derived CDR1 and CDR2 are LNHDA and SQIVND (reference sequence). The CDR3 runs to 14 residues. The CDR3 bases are TGTGCCAGTAGTATTGCCGGCAGGAGTCATGGCTACACCTTC. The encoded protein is CASSIAGRSHGYTF.

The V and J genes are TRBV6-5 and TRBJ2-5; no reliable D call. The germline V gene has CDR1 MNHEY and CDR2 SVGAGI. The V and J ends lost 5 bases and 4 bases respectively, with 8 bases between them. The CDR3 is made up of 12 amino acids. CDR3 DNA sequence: TGTGCCAGCAGTCTCCTGGGAGAGACCCAGTACTTC. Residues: CASSLLGETQYF.

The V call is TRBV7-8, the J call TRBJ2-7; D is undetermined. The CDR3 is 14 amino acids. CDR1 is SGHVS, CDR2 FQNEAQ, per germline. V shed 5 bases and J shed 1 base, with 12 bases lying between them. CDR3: CASSPRTGSYEQYF. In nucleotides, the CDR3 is TGTGCCAGCAGCCCACGGACGGGTTCCTACGAGCAGTACTTC.

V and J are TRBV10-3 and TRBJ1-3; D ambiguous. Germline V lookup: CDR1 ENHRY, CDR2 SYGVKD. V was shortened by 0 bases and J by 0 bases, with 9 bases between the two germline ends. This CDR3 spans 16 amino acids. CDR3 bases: TGTGCCATCAGTGAGTCCACAGCTCCCTCTGGAAACACCATATATTTT. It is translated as CAISESTAPSGNTIYF.